Listed below are T cell receptor beta chains from one sample, sequenced in a study of early T cells in non-severe SARS-CoV-2 infection. TCRdb ran MiXCR on the 5' RACE reads and lists one entry per CDR3 protein. The data hold 20,000 or so distinct CDR3 sequences, with 5.7% observed a single time. Sequences were derived from whole blood, sampled at baseline. The receptors originated from an adult who was a healthcare worker with PCR-confirmed SARS-CoV-2 infection or an uninfected control (not recorded which). Both conserved end residues are part of each CDR3. D genes are given only for firm matches. Clone size is given for some rows only: seen once, a few or many times, or a class if the clone is expanded.

>TRBJ2-7|TRBD1|TRBV18|-
CASSRQGVAEEQYF
TGTGCCAGCTCGCGACAGGGGGTAGCGGAAGAGCAGTACTTC
>TRBJ1-2|-|TRBV7-6|few
CASSLGTSDYGYTF
TGTGCCAGCAGCTTGGGGACTTCCGACTATGGCTACACCTTC
>TRBJ1-6|-|TRBV11-2|few
CASRLGGGQFNSPLHF
TGTGCCAGCAGACTAGGGGGGGGGCAGTTCAATTCACCCCTCCACTTT
>TRBJ2-1|TRBD1|TRBV7-8|few
CASSSTTRTGNNEQFF
TGTGCCAGCAGCTCAACCACTCGGACAGGGAACAATGAGCAGTTCTTC
>TRBJ2-5|TRBD1|TRBV25-1|medium-sized
CASRGQGMETQYF
TGTGCCAGCCGGGGACAGGGCATGGAGACCCAGTACTTC
>TRBJ1-1|TRBD1|TRBV12-3/TRBV12-4|many
CASSETGTGDEAFF
TGTGCCAGCAGCGAAACCGGGACAGGGGATGAAGCTTTCTTT
>TRBJ2-3|-|TRBV9|-
CASSVTAGIGIDTQYF
TGTGCCAGCAGCGTAACAGCAGGAATCGGGATTGATACGCAGTATTTT
>TRBJ2-3|TRBD1|TRBV2|few
CASSAIDRVDTQYF
TGTGCCAGCAGCGCAATTGACAGGGTTGATACGCAGTATTTT
>TRBJ2-7|-|TRBV25-1|many
CASRMLMGETYEQYF
TGTGCCAGCCGGATGCTAATGGGGGAAACCTACGAGCAGTACTTC
>TRBJ1-1|-|TRBV2|few
CASCTGWANTEAFF
TGTGCCAGCTGTACAGGTTGGGCGAACACTGAAGCTTTCTTT
>TRBJ2-7|-|TRBV12-3/TRBV12-4|many
CASSLRPGPYEQYF
TGTGCCAGCAGTTTGAGGCCCGGCCCCTACGAGCAGTACTTC
>TRBJ1-1|-|TRBV19|-
CASSIPERVAEAFF
TGTGCCAGTAGTATTCCCGAAAGGGTCGCTGAAGCTTTCTTT
>TRBJ2-5|-|TRBV5-1|few
CASSSNPTLETQYF
TGCGCCAGCAGCTCGAACCCTACCTTAGAGACCCAGTACTTC
>TRBJ2-1|TRBD1|TRBV13|-
CASRGQGNVLDNEQFF
TGTGCCAGCAGGGGACAGGGAAACGTCCTAGACAATGAGCAGTTCTTC
>TRBJ2-3|-|TRBV2|many
CASSADSRDTQYF
TGTGCCAGCAGCGCGGACAGTAGAGATACGCAGTATTTT
>TRBJ1-5|-|TRBV19|medium-sized
CASSNRPGAQHF
TGTGCCAGTAGCAACAGGCCTGGGGCCCAGCATTTT
>TRBJ1-1|-|TRBV20-1|-
CSANTFLRTEAFF
TGCAGTGCAAACACGTTCCTTCGGACTGAAGCTTTCTTT
>TRBJ1-1|TRBD1|TRBV29-1|many
CSGQQGPGTEAFF
TGCAGCGGACAACAGGGGCCGGGTACTGAAGCTTTCTTT
>TRBJ2-7|-|TRBV7-2|many
CASSFNQLREQYF
TGTGCCAGCAGCTTTAATCAATTGAGGGAGCAGTACTTC
>TRBJ1-2|TRBD1|TRBV5-1|few
CASTRQGQGYGYTF
TGCGCCAGCACTCGACAGGGTCAGGGCTATGGCTACACCTTC
>TRBJ2-7|TRBD1|TRBV5-6|-
CASSSGTGLFSYEQYF
TGTGCCAGCAGCTCTGGGACAGGGTTGTTCTCCTACGAGCAGTACTTC
>TRBJ1-2|-|TRBV7-9|many
CASSLPGYPIYGYTF
TGTGCCAGCAGCTTACCAGGGTACCCCATCTATGGCTACACCTTC
>TRBJ2-4|-|TRBV3-1|many
CASSQSLGAKNIQYF
TGTGCCAGCAGCCAGTCCCTAGGGGCCAAAAACATTCAGTACTTC
>TRBJ1-2|-|TRBV12-3/TRBV12-4|medium-sized
CASSLSGRIYGYTF
TGTGCCAGCAGTCTCTCGGGACGTATCTATGGCTACACCTTC
>TRBJ2-5|-|TRBV4-3|-
CASSQAAGETQYF
TGCGCCAGCAGCCAAGCCGCGGGAGAGACCCAGTACTTC
>TRBJ2-1|TRBD1|TRBV20-1|many
CSAPRTGASNEQFF
TGCAGTGCTCCTCGGACAGGAGCTTCAAATGAGCAGTTCTTC
>TRBJ2-2|-|TRBV29-1|many
CSVATGPNTGELFF
TGCAGCGTCGCCACAGGGCCGAACACCGGGGAGCTGTTTTTT
>TRBJ1-6|-|TRBV6-5|-
CASSYGWGAGNSPLHF
TGTGCCAGCAGTTACGGGTGGGGCGCGGGTAATTCACCCCTCCACTTT
>TRBJ2-7|-|TRBV3-1|many
CASSQVPTEGYEQYF
TGTGCCAGCAGCCAGGTGCCCACGGAGGGATACGAGCAGTACTTC
>TRBJ1-3|TRBD1|TRBV10-3|many
CAISGLLQGATGNTIYF
TGTGCCATCAGTGGACTATTGCAGGGGGCAACTGGAAACACCATATATTTT
>TRBJ1-2|-|TRBV19|many
CASSIDRLSGSYTF
TGTGCCAGTAGTATAGACCGCTTATCCGGGAGCTACACCTTC
>TRBJ1-5|-|TRBV7-8|many
CASSPEGGNRNQPQHF
TGTGCCAGCAGCCCAGAGGGGGGCAATCGCAATCAGCCCCAGCATTTT
>TRBJ2-7|-|TRBV15|many
CATSRDSGVQDYEQYF
TGTGCCACCAGCAGAGATTCGGGGGTCCAAGATTACGAGCAGTACTTC
>TRBJ2-3|TRBD2|TRBV6-2/TRBV6-3|many
CASSSGLATDTQYF
TGTGCCAGCAGCTCTGGACTAGCAACAGATACGCAGTATTTT
>TRBJ2-2|TRBD1|TRBV7-6|-
CASSSGQVNTGELFF
TGTGCCAGCAGCTCGGGACAGGTGAACACCGGGGAGCTGTTTTTT
>TRBJ1-1|-|TRBV5-1|-
CASSDPSGDTEAFF
TGCGCCAGCAGTGACCCCTCAGGGGACACTGAAGCTTTCTTT
>TRBJ2-3|-|TRBV2|-
CASIKNQLSTDTQYF
TGTGCCAGCATCAAAAACCAACTGAGCACAGATACGCAGTATTTT
>TRBJ2-1|TRBD2|TRBV24-1|medium-sized
CATSDLQPGTRDEQFF
TGTGCCACCAGTGATTTGCAGCCTGGGACTAGAGATGAGCAGTTCTTC
>TRBJ2-5|-|TRBV12-2|-
CASRLELAETHYF
TGTGCAAGTCGCTTAGAACTAGCGGAGACCCACTACTTC
>TRBJ2-5|-|TRBV9|many
CASSVEVHAETQYF
TGTGCCAGCAGCGTAGAGGTCCACGCGGAGACCCAGTACTTC
>TRBJ2-2|TRBD2|TRBV9|few
CASSPRPGTSGGPNTGELFF
TGTGCCAGCAGCCCCCGCCCCGGGACTAGCGGGGGCCCAAACACCGGGGAGCTGTTTTTT
>TRBJ2-7|-|TRBV7-2|-
CASSSFGGYEQYF
TGTGCCAGCAGCTCATTCGGGGGTTACGAGCAGTACTTC
>TRBJ2-4|TRBD2|TRBV2|few
CASRQGVAGVQNIQYF
TGTGCCAGCAGGCAGGGGGTAGCGGGGGTCCAGAACATTCAGTACTTC
>TRBJ2-5|TRBD1|TRBV2|few
CASSDQTGTGTQYF
TGTGCCAGCAGCGATCAGACAGGGACAGGGACCCAGTACTTC
>TRBJ1-5|-|TRBV2|many
CASRVPGHSNQPQHF
TGTGCCAGCAGGGTGCCCGGACATAGCAATCAGCCCCAGCATTTT